Following are 9 T cell receptor beta chains from one sample sequenced in a study of control samples from healthy donors and cancer patients. TCRdb's table, derived via immunoSEQ multiplex PCR, lists solely in-frame clones and lacks some. The table has about 140,000 clones, more than 80% seen once. The sequencing sample was made of blood. The receptors were sampled from a man between 18 and 29 years old in good health.

The chain couples TRBV28 to TRBJ1-3; TRBD1 agrees at 7 bases. Germline V gene data show CDR1 as MDHEN and CDR2 as SYDVKM. CDR3 size: 16 residues. V lost 8 bases to trimming and J lost 4 bases; unmatched junction nucleotides: 14. The chain's CDR3 is CASWGAGGSEGNTIYF. CDR3 DNA: TGTGCCAGCTGGGGGGCAGGGGGGAGCGAGGGAAACACCATATATTTT.

The chain combines TRBV13 with TRBJ2-7; 8 nucleotides align to TRBD1. CDR1 is PRHDT and CDR2 is FYEKMQ in the germline V gene (reference sequence). CDR3 length: 15 amino acids. V trimming: 5 bases; J trimming: 6 bases; junction bases outside the gene matches: 12. In DNA, the CDR3 is TGTGCCAGCAGCCCCCTCAAGGACAGGGTTTCCGAGCAGTACTTC. This codes for CASSPLKDRVSEQYF.

The rearrangement joins TRBV4-1 to TRBJ1-6; weak D call: TRBD1 (6 bases). The CDR3 extends over 14 amino acids. In germline, CDR1 is MGHRA, CDR2 YSYEKL. The V and J ends lost 1 base and 10 bases respectively, with 11 bases between them. The CDR3 DNA reads TGCGCCAGCAGCCAAGTACAGGGTGGCTCACCCCTCCACTTT. This sequence encodes CASSQVQGGSPLHF.

The chain has TRBV5-1 and TRBJ2-5; 9 bases agree with TRBD2. CDR1 is SGHRS and CDR2 is YFSETQ in the germline V gene. J lost 4 bases, V lost 1 base, and 5 bases had no gene match. CDR3 length equals 15 residues. The CDR3 here is CASSLMSSGAETQYF. The CDR3 region has the DNA TGCGCCAGCAGCTTGATGTCTAGCGGGGCAGAGACCCAGTACTTC.

The chain is built from TRBV19 and TRBJ1-2, with TRBD1 as a possible D gene (5 bases). Germline lookup yields CDR1 LNHDA and CDR2 SQIVND (reference sequence). This CDR3 spans 14 amino acids. Trimming shortened V by 5 bases and J by 8 bases, and 18 bases separated the two germline ends. CDR3: CASSPSTQGIGYTF. The CDR3 bases are TGTGCCAGTAGTCCAAGTACGCAGGGTATCGGCTACACCTTC.

A few counts support this clone. The CDR3: CASSPEGVLNTEAFF. The CDR3 DNA reads as TGTGCCAGCAGCCCCGAGGGGGTTCTAAACACTGAAGCTTTCTTT. The gene calls are TRBV5-4 and TRBJ1-1, with D perhaps matching TRBD1 (6 bases). This CDR3 spans 15 amino acids. Per germline, CDR1 SGHNT and CDR2 YYREEE (reference sequence). V lost 4 bases to trimming and J lost 2 bases, with 15 bases between them.

CDR3 sequence (DNA): TGTGCCAGCAGTGAAGCGGAGATTTTTGGAAGACCCACCGAGCAGTACTTC. Protein sequence: CASSEAEIFGRPTEQYF. The gene calls are TRBV2 and TRBJ2-7; unclear D gene. Germline CDR1 SNHLY, CDR2 FYNNEI. The CDR3 sequence is 17 residues long. Trimming shortened V by 0 bases and J by 6 bases, and 21 bases separated the two germline ends.

The V and J genes are TRBV9 and TRBJ2-7; 10 bases align to TRBD1. This CDR3 region has 17 residues. V was pared by 0 bases and J by 3 bases, with 9 bases of the junction left unmatched. From germline, CDR1 is SGDLS and CDR2 YYNGEE. The CDR3 loop reads CASSVGGGQGGDYEQYF. The DNA for the CDR3 is TGTGCCAGCAGCGTAGGAGGCGGACAGGGGGGGGACTACGAGCAGTACTTC.

J is TRBJ1-5 and V is TRBV6-1, with TRBD1 matching 8 bases. This CDR3 has 16 amino acids. Trimming removed 8 bases from V and 2 bases from J; junction bases left unmatched: 11. Germline-derived CDR1 and CDR2 are MNHNS and SASEGT. The DNA of the CDR3 is TGTGCCAGCGGAGAAGGGACAGGCGCCCGCAATCAGCCCCAGCATTTT. Protein: CASGEGTGARNQPQHF.